This is a list of T cell receptor beta chains from one sample in a study of shared clonotypes between healthy human individuals. The data were produced by immunoSEQ multiplex PCR, yet TCRdb's version contains in-frame clones alone and is incomplete. Among about 2 million clones, over 85% were seen once, and the ten largest hold under 1.5%. Sequenced: naive CD8+ T cells sorted from blood. These receptors all come from a man aged 18 to 30 in good health. Each CDR3 is given with its conserved first and last residue. D genes are given only for firm matches. A clone size is listed for some rows: how often the clone was seen (once, few, many), or a class if it is expanded.

15	TRBJ1-3	NA	NA	TRBV13	CASSLGQYPGNTIYF	TGTGCCAGCAGCTTAGGACAGTACCCTGGAAACACCATATATTTT
14	TRBJ2-7	NA	once	TRBV27	CASSLNGKSYEQYF	TGTGCCAGCAGTTTAAACGGAAAGTCCTACGAGCAGTACTTC
16	TRBJ2-7	NA	NA	TRBV5-4	CASSATTGSRAYEQYF	TGTGCCAGCAGCGCGACGACGGGGAGCCGAGCCTACGAGCAGTACTTC
15	TRBJ1-1	NA	NA	TRBV5-1	CASSLEWALNTEAFF	TGCGCCAGCAGCTTAGAGTGGGCCTTGAACACTGAAGCTTTCTTT
16	TRBJ2-5	NA	NA	TRBV4-3	CASSQDGALEQETQYF	TGCGCCAGCAGCCAAGATGGGGCCCTGGAACAAGAGACCCAGTACTTC
14	TRBJ1-2	NA	NA	TRBV5-6	CASSQTGGDNGYTF	TGTGCCAGCAGCCAAACAGGAGGGGATAATGGCTACACCTTC
16	TRBJ2-5	TRBD2	NA	TRBV2	CASSEARGAGQETQYF	TGTGCCAGCAGTGAAGCGCGGGGGGCAGGGCAAGAGACCCAGTACTTC
15	TRBJ2-1	NA	NA	TRBV7-2	CASSQIQGIFYEQFF	TGTGCCAGCAGCCAAATTCAGGGTATATTCTATGAGCAGTTCTTC
12	TRBJ2-1	NA	NA	TRBV7-6	CASSLERNEQFF	TGTGCCAGCAGCTTAGAAAGAAATGAGCAGTTCTTC
15	TRBJ2-5	TRBD2	NA	TRBV27	CASNTRGGVRETQYF	TGTGCCAGCAACACGCGGGGGGGGGTTCGGGAGACCCAGTACTTC
14	TRBJ1-3	NA	once	TRBV7-9	CASSLTETGNTIYF	TGTGCCAGCAGCTTAACAGAAACTGGAAACACCATATATTTT
16	TRBJ2-1	TRBD1	NA	TRBV5-1	CASSSGTGGLLDEQFF	TGCGCCAGCAGCTCCGGGACAGGGGGCCTTCTGGATGAGCAGTTCTTC
16	TRBJ1-1	NA	NA	TRBV28	CATMPLLIQMNTEAFF	TGTGCCACCATGCCGCTTTTGATCCAAATGAACACTGAAGCTTTCTTT
13	TRBJ1-1	NA	few	TRBV19	CASSEGMNTEAFF	TGTGCCAGTAGTGAAGGAATGAACACTGAAGCTTTCTTT
14	TRBJ2-5	NA	NA	TRBV28	CASSLSGTPETQYF	TGTGCCAGCAGTTTGTCCGGAACCCCGGAGACCCAGTACTTC
12	TRBJ2-1	NA	NA	TRBV7-9	CASSTSGDEQFF	TGTGCCAGCAGCACCAGTGGAGATGAGCAGTTCTTC
15	TRBJ2-1	NA	NA	TRBV10-1	CASSESSGPYNEQFF	TGCGCCAGCAGTGAGTCTAGCGGACCGTACAATGAGCAGTTCTTC
15	TRBJ2-6	NA	NA	TRBV29-1	CSVEDISSGANVLTF	TGCAGCGTTGAAGATATAAGCTCTGGGGCCAACGTCCTGACTTTC
12	TRBJ2-1	NA	few	TRBV2	CASQQTYNEQFF	TGTGCCAGCCAACAGACCTACAATGAGCAGTTCTTC
16	TRBJ2-5	NA	NA	TRBV28	CASSPRWESRKETQYF	TGTGCCAGCAGTCCACGTTGGGAGTCGAGAAAAGAGACCCAGTACTTC
14	TRBJ1-2	TRBD1	NA	TRBV28	CASSLRTGTNGYTF	TGTGCCAGCAGCCTCCGGACAGGGACGAATGGCTACACCTTC
15	TRBJ2-7	NA	once	TRBV4-3	CASSPLKGTAYEQYF	TGCGCCAGCAGCCCCCTGAAAGGGACTGCCTACGAGCAGTACTTC
12	TRBJ1-4	NA	NA	TRBV29-1	CSVGGLHEKLFF	TGCAGCGTTGGGGGACTCCATGAAAAACTGTTTTTT
15	TRBJ1-1	NA	NA	TRBV5-1	CASHFGGGSVTEAFF	TGCGCCTCCCACTTTGGCGGGGGCTCGGTCACTGAAGCTTTCTTT
12	TRBJ1-2	TRBD1	NA	TRBV28	CASSLEGAGYTF	TGTGCCAGCAGTTTAGAGGGGGCCGGCTACACCTTC
16	TRBJ2-1	NA	NA	TRBV4-3	CASSQDRGLVNNEQFF	TGCGCCAGCAGCCAAGACCGGGGGTTGGTAAACAATGAGCAGTTCTTC
11	TRBJ1-1	NA	once	TRBV6-5	CASSQGPEAFF	TGTGCCAGCAGCCAGGGGCCTGAAGCTTTCTTT
14	TRBJ1-2	TRBD1	NA	TRBV27	CASSPTGGRDGYTF	TGTGCCAGCAGTCCCACAGGGGGAAGGGATGGCTACACCTTC
15	TRBJ1-5	NA	NA	TRBV10-3	CAISDVARANQPQHF	TGTGCCATCAGTGATGTGGCTCGGGCCAATCAGCCCCAGCATTTT
13	TRBJ2-1	NA	NA	TRBV6-5	CASSYSLATEQFF	TGTGCCAGCAGTTACTCACTAGCTACTGAGCAGTTCTTC
19	TRBJ2-3	NA	NA	TRBV28	CASSSAYISDGAFADTQYF	TGTGCCAGCAGTTCCGCCTACATCTCGGACGGAGCTTTTGCAGATACGCAGTATTTT
15	TRBJ1-6	TRBD1	once	TRBV27	CASSLAGTDNSPLHF	TGTGCCAGCAGTTTAGCGGGGACAGATAATTCACCCCTCCACTTT
15	TRBJ2-3	NA	NA	TRBV6-1	CASSEIRGSIDTQYF	TGTGCCAGCAGTGAGATAAGGGGGTCTATAGATACGCAGTATTTT
16	TRBJ2-5	NA	NA	TRBV5-6	CASSLVYGAAGETQYF	TGTGCCAGCAGCTTAGTCTATGGGGCCGCCGGGGAGACCCAGTACTTC
12	TRBJ2-7	NA	NA	TRBV6-5	CASTDSTYEQYF	TGTGCCAGCACCGACAGTACCTACGAGCAGTACTTC
12	TRBJ2-7	NA	once	TRBV7-9	CASSLGQREQYF	TGTGCCAGCAGCTTAGGACAGCGCGAGCAGTACTTC
14	TRBJ2-7	TRBD1	NA	TRBV5-6	CASSQGDRGYEQYF	TGTGCCAGCAGCCAGGGGGACCGAGGCTACGAGCAGTACTTC